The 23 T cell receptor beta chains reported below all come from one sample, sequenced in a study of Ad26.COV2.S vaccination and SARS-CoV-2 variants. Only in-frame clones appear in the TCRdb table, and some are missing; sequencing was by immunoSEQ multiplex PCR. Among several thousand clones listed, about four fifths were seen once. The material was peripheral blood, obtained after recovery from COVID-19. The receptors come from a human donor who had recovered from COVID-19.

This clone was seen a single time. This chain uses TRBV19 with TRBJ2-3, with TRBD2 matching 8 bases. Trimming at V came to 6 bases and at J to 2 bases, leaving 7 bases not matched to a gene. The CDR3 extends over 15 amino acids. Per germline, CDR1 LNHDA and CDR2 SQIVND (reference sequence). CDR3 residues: CASRPTSGLTDTQYF. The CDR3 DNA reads TGTGCCAGTAGGCCTACTAGCGGACTCACAGATACGCAGTATTTT.

This chain's CDR3 is CAWSAGGRGNTIYF. The CDR3 nucleotides read TGTGCCTGGAGCGCAGGGGGTCGCGGAAACACCATATATTTT. The rearrangement joins TRBV30 to TRBJ1-3, with 7 bases identical to TRBD1. The CDR3 runs to 14 residues. Per germline, CDR1 GTSNPN and CDR2 SVGIG (reference sequence). The V and J ends lost 3 bases and 4 bases, in that order; junction bases with no gene match: 6. The variable domain in full, with the rest retrieved from reference TRBV30 and TRBJ1-3, is SQTIHQWPATLVQPVGSPLSLECTVEGTSNPNLYWYRQAAGRGLQLLFYSVGIGQISSEVPQNLSASRPQDRQFILSSKKLLLSDSGFYLCAWSAGGRGNTIYFGEGSWLTVV.

The CDR3 loop is CASSFLAVPNTGELFF. The DNA for the CDR3 is TGTGCCAGCAGTTTCTTAGCGGTCCCGAACACCGGGGAGCTGTTTTTT. This chain links TRBV28 with TRBJ2-2, with a tentative D call TRBD2 (6 bases). Trimming shortened V by 3 bases and J by 0 bases, and 11 bases separated the two germline ends. Germline V gene sequence: CDR1 MDHEN, CDR2 SYDVKM. This CDR3 is 16 amino acids long. Full variable domain (remainder filled in from reference TRBV28 and TRBJ2-2): DVKVTQSSRYLVKRTGEKVFLECVQDMDHENMFWYRQDPGLGLRLIYFSYDVKMKEKGDIPEGYSVSREKKERFSLILESASTNQTSMYLCASSFLAVPNTGELFFGEGSRLTVL.

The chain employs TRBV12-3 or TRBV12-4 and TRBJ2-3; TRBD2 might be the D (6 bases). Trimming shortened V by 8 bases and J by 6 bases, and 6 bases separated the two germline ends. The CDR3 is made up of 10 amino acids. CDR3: CASRGDTQYF. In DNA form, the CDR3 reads TGTGCCAGCCGGGGGGATACGCAGTATTTT.

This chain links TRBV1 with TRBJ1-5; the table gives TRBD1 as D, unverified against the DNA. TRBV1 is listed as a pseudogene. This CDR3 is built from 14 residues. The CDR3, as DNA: TGCACCAGCGAGCCGCACAGGGGGCAACAGCCCCAGCATTTT. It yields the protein CTSEPHRGQQPQHF.

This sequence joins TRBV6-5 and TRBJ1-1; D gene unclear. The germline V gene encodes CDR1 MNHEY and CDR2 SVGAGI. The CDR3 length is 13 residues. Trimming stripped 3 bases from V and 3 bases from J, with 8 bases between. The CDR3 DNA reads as TGTGCCAGCAGTTATCTAGGTGACACTGAAGCTTTCTTT. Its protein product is CASSYLGDTEAFF.

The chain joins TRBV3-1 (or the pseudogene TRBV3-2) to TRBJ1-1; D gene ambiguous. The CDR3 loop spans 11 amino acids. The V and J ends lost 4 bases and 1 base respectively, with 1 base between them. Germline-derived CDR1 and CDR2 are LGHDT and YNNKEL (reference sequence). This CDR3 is CASSRNTEAFF. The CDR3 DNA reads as TGTGCCAGCAGCCGGAACACTGAAGCTTTCTTT.

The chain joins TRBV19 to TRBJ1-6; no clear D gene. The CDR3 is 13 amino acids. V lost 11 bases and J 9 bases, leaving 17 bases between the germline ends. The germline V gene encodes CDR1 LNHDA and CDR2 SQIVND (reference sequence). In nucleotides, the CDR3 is TGTGCCCCCCACCCCGGGTTTTGTTCACCCCTCCACTTT. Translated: CAPHPGFCSPLHF.

CDR3 nucleotides: TGTGCCAGCAGTGAATTCGGGGGTAAAAGGTCTGAAGCTTTCTTT. It yields the protein CASSEFGGKRSEAFF. V is TRBV25-1 and J is TRBJ1-1; TRBD1 might be the D (5 bases). Per the germline V gene, CDR1 is MGHDK and CDR2 is SYGVNS. Trimming removed 1 base from V and 6 bases from J, with 15 bases in between. The CDR3 runs to 15 residues.

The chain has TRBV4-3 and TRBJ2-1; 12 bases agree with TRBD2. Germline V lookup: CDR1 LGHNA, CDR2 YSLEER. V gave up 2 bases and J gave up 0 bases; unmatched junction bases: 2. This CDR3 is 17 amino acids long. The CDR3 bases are TGCGCCAGCAGCCAACTAGCGGGAGGGGGCTCCTACAATGAGCAGTTCTTC. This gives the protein CASSQLAGGGSYNEQFF.

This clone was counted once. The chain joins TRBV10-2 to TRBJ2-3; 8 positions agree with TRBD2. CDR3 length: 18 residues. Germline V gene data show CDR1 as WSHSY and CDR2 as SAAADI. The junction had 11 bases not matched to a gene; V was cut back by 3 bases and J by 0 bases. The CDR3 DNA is TGCGCCAGCAGTGATATATTAGCGGGGCCTATTAGCACAGATACGCAGTATTTT. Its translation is CASSDILAGPISTDTQYF.

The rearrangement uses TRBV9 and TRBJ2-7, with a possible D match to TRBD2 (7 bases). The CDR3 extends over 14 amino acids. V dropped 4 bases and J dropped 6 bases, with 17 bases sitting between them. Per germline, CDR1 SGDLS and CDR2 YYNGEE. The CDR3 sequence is CASSSGGGASEQYF. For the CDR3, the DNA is TGTGCCAGCAGCTCCGGAGGGGGGGCCTCCGAGCAGTACTTC.

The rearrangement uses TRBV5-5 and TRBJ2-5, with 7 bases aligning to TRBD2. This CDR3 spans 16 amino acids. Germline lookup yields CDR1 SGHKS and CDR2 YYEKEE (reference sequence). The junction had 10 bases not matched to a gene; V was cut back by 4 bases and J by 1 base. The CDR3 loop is CASSPLLGGVQETQYF. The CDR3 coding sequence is TGTGCCAGCAGCCCGCTGCTTGGGGGGGTCCAAGAGACCCAGTACTTC.

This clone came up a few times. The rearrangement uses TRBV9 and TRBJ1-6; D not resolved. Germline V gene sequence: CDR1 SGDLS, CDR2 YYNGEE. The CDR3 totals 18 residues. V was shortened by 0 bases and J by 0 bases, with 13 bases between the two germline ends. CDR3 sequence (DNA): TGTGCCAGCAGCGTAGCAGAGACGCCCTACTCCTATAATTCACCCCTCCACTTT. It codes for CASSVAETPYSYNSPLHF. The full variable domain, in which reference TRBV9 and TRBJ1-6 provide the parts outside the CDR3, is DSGVTQTPKHLITATGQRVTLRCSPRSGDLSVYWYQQSLDQGLQFLIQYYNGEERAKGNILERFSAQQFPDLHSELNLSSLELGDSALYFCASSVAETPYSYNSPLHFGNGTRLTVT.

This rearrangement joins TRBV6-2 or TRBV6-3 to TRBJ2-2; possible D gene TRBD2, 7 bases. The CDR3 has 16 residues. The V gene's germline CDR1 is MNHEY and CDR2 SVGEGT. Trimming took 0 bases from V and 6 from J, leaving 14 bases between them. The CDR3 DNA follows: TGTGCCAGCAGTTACTCGACGGTGGGGGGGCCCGGGGAGCTGTTTTTT. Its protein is CASSYSTVGGPGELFF.

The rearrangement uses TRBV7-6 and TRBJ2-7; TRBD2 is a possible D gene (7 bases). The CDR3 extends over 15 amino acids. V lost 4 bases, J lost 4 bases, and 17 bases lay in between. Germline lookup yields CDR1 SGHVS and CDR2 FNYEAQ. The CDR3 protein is CASSSEGGGGYEQYF. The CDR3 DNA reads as TGTGCCAGCAGCTCCGAAGGAGGGGGGGGTTACGAGCAGTACTTC.

The CDR3 DNA reads as TGTGCCAGCAGCCAAGGGACAGCCAGTCGGGGAAACATTCAGTACTTC. Translation gives CASSQGTASRGNIQYF. The V gene is TRBV3-1 (or the pseudogene TRBV3-2), the J gene TRBJ2-4; D might be TRBD1 (6 bases). Germline values: CDR1 LGHDT, CDR2 YNNKEL (reference sequence). The CDR3 runs to 16 residues. Trimming removed 1 base at V and 6 bases at J, with 16 bases between.

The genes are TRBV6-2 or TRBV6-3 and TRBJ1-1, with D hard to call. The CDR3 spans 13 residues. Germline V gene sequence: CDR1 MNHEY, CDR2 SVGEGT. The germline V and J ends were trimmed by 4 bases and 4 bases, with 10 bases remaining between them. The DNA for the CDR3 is TGTGCCAGCAGTTCTGGACGTCTCACTGAAGCTTTCTTT. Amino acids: CASSSGRLTEAFF.

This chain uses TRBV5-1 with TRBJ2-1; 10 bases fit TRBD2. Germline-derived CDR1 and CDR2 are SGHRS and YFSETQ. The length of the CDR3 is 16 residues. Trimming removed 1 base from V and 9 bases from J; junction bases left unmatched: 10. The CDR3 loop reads CASSLILAGRSFEQFF. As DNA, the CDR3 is TGCGCCAGCAGCTTGATACTAGCGGGGAGAAGCTTTGAGCAGTTCTTC.

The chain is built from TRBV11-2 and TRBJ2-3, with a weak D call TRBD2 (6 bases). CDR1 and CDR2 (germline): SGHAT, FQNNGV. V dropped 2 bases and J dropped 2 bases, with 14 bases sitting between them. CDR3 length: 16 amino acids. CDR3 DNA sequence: TGTGCCAGCAGCTTACTCGGCCGGGGGTCCACAGATACGCAGTATTTT. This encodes CASSLLGRGSTDTQYF.

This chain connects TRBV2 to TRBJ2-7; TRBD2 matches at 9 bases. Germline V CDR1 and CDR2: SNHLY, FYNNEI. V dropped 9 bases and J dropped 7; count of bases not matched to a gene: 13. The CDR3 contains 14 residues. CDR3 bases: TGTGCCAGTCTAGCGGGGTTAGTTCGGGGGGAGCAGTACTTC. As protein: CASLAGLVRGEQYF.

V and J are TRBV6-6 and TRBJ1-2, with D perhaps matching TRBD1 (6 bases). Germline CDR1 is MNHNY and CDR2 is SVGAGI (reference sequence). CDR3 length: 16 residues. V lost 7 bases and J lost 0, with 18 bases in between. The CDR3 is CASTVQGTRANYGYTF. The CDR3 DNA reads TGTGCCAGCACCGTACAGGGTACTCGTGCTAACTATGGCTACACCTTC.

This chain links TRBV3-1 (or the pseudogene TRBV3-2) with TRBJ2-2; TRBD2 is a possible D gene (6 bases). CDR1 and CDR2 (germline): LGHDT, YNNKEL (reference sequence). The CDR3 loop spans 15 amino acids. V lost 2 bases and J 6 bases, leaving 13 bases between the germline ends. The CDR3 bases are TGTGCCAGCAGCCAACAGACTAGTCCCCCCGGGGAGCTGTTTTTT. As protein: CASSQQTSPPGELFF.